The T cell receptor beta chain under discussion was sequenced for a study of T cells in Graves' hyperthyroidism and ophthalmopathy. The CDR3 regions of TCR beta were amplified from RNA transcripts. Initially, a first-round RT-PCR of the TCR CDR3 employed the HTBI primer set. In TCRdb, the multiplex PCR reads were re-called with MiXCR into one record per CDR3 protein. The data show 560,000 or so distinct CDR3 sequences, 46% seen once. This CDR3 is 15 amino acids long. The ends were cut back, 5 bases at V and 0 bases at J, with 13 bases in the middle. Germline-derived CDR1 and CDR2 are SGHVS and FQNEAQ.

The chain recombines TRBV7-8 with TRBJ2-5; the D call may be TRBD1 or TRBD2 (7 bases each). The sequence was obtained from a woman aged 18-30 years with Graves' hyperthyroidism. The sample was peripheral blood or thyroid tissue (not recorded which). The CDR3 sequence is CASSPRGGHQETQYF. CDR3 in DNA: TGTGCCAGCAGCCCCAGGGGGGGCCACCAAGAGACCCAGTACTTC.